The 9 T cell receptor beta chains listed next were all sequenced from one sample in a study of blood T cell repertoires in COVID-19. Libraries were prepared by immunoSEQ multiplex PCR; TCRdb keeps only in-frame clonotypes and omits some of them. The sample records roughly 200,000 clones, approximately 83% being singletons. Sequencing was carried out using peripheral blood. The receptor set was obtained from a human donor with active or convalescent COVID-19. The donor label of this sample is uncertain.

This clone was seen a single time. This rearrangement joins TRBV3-1 (or the pseudogene TRBV3-2) to TRBJ2-5; weak D call: TRBD2 (6 bases). Germline V gene sequence: CDR1 LGHDT, CDR2 YNNKEL (reference sequence). V dropped 4 bases and J dropped 2 bases, with 11 bases sitting between them. The CDR3 extends over 14 amino acids. CDR3 sequence (DNA): TGTGCCAGCAGCCCGGCGGGGAGACAAGAGACCCAGTACTTC. It is translated as CASSPAGRQETQYF.

The chain uses TRBV5-1 and TRBJ1-4; D might be TRBD1 (5 bases). Between the trimmed V and J ends, which lost 6 bases and 4 bases, there was a span of 13 bases. From germline, CDR1 is SGHRS and CDR2 YFSETQ. This CDR3 has 14 residues. The chain's CDR3 is CASKGGTYNEKLFF. CDR3 sequence (DNA): TGCGCCAGCAAGGGCGGGACGTATAATGAAAAACTGTTTTTT.

The V gene is TRBV5-4, the J gene TRBJ2-7; 11 bases map to TRBD1. J gave up 7 bases and V 2 bases, and 8 bases lay outside the gene matches. This CDR3 has 15 amino acids. The germline V gene has CDR1 SGHNT and CDR2 YYREEE (reference sequence). The DNA for the CDR3 is TGTGCCAGCAGCTTCCGGACAGGGGGCTCAGGGGAGCAGTACTTC. It translates to CASSFRTGGSGEQYF. Using reference TRBV5-4 and TRBJ2-7 for the parts outside the CDR3, the full variable domain is ETGVTQSPTHLIKTRGQQVTLRCSSQSGHNTVSWYQQALGQGPQFIFQYYREEENGRGNFPPRFSGLQFPNYSSELNVNALELDDSALYLCASSFRTGGSGEQYFGPGTRLTVT.

The J gene is TRBJ1-1, the V gene TRBV14; possible D gene TRBD1, 5 bases. V lost 7 bases to trimming and J lost 1 base, with 13 bases between them. Per germline, CDR1 SGHDN and CDR2 FVKESK. The CDR3 has 14 amino acids. The CDR3 region is CASTTGDRNTEAFF. The CDR3 region has the DNA TGTGCCAGCACTACAGGAGACCGGAACACTGAAGCTTTCTTT.

This chain joins TRBV4-2 and TRBJ2-4; the match to TRBD2 covers 7 bases. The germline CDR1 and CDR2 sequences are LGHNA and YNFKEQ. Trimming at V came to 1 base and at J to 0 bases, leaving 12 bases not matched to a gene. This CDR3 has 19 amino acids. As DNA, the CDR3 is TGTGCCAGCAGCCAAGGGGGGACTATAAACGGCCTAGCCAAAAACATTCAGTACTTC. It yields the protein CASSQGGTINGLAKNIQYF.

This clone appeared once. CDR3 region: CASSRGTGGRDTQYF. DNA for the CDR3: TGTGCCAGCAGTCGGGGGACAGGGGGCAGGGATACGCAGTATTTT. V and J are TRBV28 and TRBJ2-3, with TRBD1 matching 12 bases. J was trimmed by 6 bases and V by 5 bases; bases with no gene match: 6. In germline, CDR1 is MDHEN, CDR2 SYDVKM. The CDR3 runs 15 residues.

The chain carries TRBV7-3 and TRBJ2-7; D remains unclear. Germline V gene data show CDR1 as SGHTA and CDR2 as FQGTGA. V lost 5 bases and J lost 1, with 9 bases in between. The length of the CDR3 is 13 residues. CDR3 sequence reads: CASSPGLSYEQYF. As DNA, the CDR3 is TGTGCCAGCAGCCCTGGGCTTTCCTACGAGCAGTACTTC.

The chain recombines TRBV5-1 with TRBJ2-1; 7 bases agree with TRBD2. CDR1 SGHRS and CDR2 YFSETQ come from the germline V gene. The CDR3 has 15 amino acids. V was clipped by 1 base and J by 4 bases; unmatched bases: 5. Written as DNA, the CDR3 is TGCGCCAGCAGCTTGCGTACTAGCGCTTACAATGAGCAGTTCTTC. Encoded protein: CASSLRTSAYNEQFF.

The chain recombines TRBV28 with TRBJ1-2; 8 nucleotides align to TRBD1. The ends lost 2 bases at V and 4 bases at J; junction bases unmatched: 3. This CDR3 has 14 residues. Germline CDR1 is MDHEN and CDR2 is SYDVKM. CDR3 residues: CASSLGQGPYGYTF. The CDR3 coding sequence is TGTGCCAGCAGTTTAGGACAGGGCCCCTATGGCTACACCTTC.